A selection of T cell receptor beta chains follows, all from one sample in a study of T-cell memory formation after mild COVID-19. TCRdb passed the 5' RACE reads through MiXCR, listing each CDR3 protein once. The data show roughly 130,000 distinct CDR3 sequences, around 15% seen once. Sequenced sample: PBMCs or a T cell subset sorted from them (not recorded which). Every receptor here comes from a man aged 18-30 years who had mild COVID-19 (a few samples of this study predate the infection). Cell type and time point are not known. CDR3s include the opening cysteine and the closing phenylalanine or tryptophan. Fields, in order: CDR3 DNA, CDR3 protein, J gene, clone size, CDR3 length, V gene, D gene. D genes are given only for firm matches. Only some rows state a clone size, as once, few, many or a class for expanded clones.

TGTGCCAGCAGTAGGACAGGGGGCTATGAGCAGTTCTTC CASSRTGGYEQFF TRBJ2-1 few 13 TRBV27 TRBD1
TGTGCCAGCATAGTTAGCTCGGCCGGGGAGCTGTTTTTT CASIVSSAGELFF TRBJ2-2 few 13 TRBV6-2/TRBV6-3 NA
TGCGCCAGCAGCAAGGGACAGGGAAATGGAAACACCATATATTTT CASSKGQGNGNTIYF TRBJ1-3 few 15 TRBV4-3 TRBD1
TGTGCCAGCAGCTTTAGTTCGGATACGCAGTATTTT CASSFSSDTQYF TRBJ2-3 few 12 TRBV7-2 NA
TGTGCCAGCTCACTTTTTCCGGGACAGGGGGGCACTGAAGCTTTCTTT CASSLFPGQGGTEAFF TRBJ1-1 NA 16 TRBV18 TRBD1
TGTGCCAGCAGACCACAAAGGTTTACAGATACGCAGTATTTT CASRPQRFTDTQYF TRBJ2-3 NA 14 TRBV6-5 NA
TGCAGCGTCAGAAGGGCAGTGGGGGAGACCCAGTACTTC CSVRRAVGETQYF TRBJ2-5 NA 13 TRBV29-1 NA
TGTGCCAGCAGTGCGAGGTCGCCAGATACGCAGTATTTT CASSARSPDTQYF TRBJ2-3 few 13 TRBV28 NA
TGTGCCAGCAGTTCTCGTTCGGGGGAGGAGACCCAGTACTTC CASSSRSGEETQYF TRBJ2-5 many 14 TRBV6-5 NA
TGTGCCAGCAGCTTACAACGGGGTGAAGCTTTCTTT CASSLQRGEAFF TRBJ1-1 NA 12 TRBV7-2 NA
TGTGCCAGCAGTGGATTGACAGAGCTTCAGCCCCAGCATTTT CASSGLTELQPQHF TRBJ1-5 NA 14 TRBV6-1 NA
TGTGCCAGCAGCTTCGATAGCGGGGTTTGGATCGAGCAGTACTTC CASSFDSGVWIEQYF TRBJ2-7 NA 15 TRBV7-2 TRBD2
TGCGCCAGCAGCTTCAGAGGGAGTGAAAAACTGTTTTTT CASSFRGSEKLFF TRBJ1-4 few 13 TRBV5-1 NA
TGTGCCAGCAGTTTAGGGGGGACCACATGGTTCTTC CASSLGGTTWFF TRBJ2-1 NA 12 TRBV12-3/TRBV12-4 NA
TGCGCCAGCAGAGCCGGGGGGGGCGCGGCCCTTTTTGCGCAGTATTTT CASRAGGGAALFAQYF TRBJ2-3 NA 16 TRBV5-1 TRBD2
TGTGCCAGCAGCGTAGAGGCAGGGGGCAGGAGTAAGACCCAGTACTTC CASSVEAGGRSKTQYF TRBJ2-5 NA 16 TRBV9 TRBD1
TGCGCCAGCAGCCAAATGACAGGGATCTCTGGGGCCAACGTCCTGACTTTC CASSQMTGISGANVLTF TRBJ2-6 few 17 TRBV4-1 TRBD1
TGCGCCAGCAGCCAAGGGCCCGCAGGGGGAGACAAAAACATTCAGTACTTC CASSQGPAGGDKNIQYF TRBJ2-4 NA 17 TRBV4-1 TRBD1
TGTGCCAGCAGCCAAGAAAGGACAGGGCTTAGTGGCTACACCTTC CASSQERTGLSGYTF TRBJ1-2 NA 15 TRBV4-2 TRBD1
TGCGCCAGCAGCCAAGAATTGAGTAGTGTTGGGGTTAACACTGAAGCTTTCTTT CASSQELSSVGVNTEAFF TRBJ1-1 NA 18 TRBV4-3 NA
TGTGCCAGCTCCCAATCGGGACATTCGAACACTGAAGCTTTCTTT CASSQSGHSNTEAFF TRBJ1-1 few 15 TRBV18 NA
TGTGCCAGCAGTTCAGGGTGGGGTCGTGAAGCTTTCTTT CASSSGWGREAFF TRBJ1-1 NA 13 TRBV6-5 NA
TGTGCCAGCAGCTTAGTGGCGGGGGGGCTAGGGGAGACCCAGTACTTC CASSLVAGGLGETQYF TRBJ2-5 NA 16 TRBV7-2 TRBD2
TGTGCCAGCAGCTTAGGAAGGGGAAGGGCCAGTGGGGAGACCCAGTACTTC CASSLGRGRASGETQYF TRBJ2-5 NA 17 TRBV7-2 NA
TGCAGTGCTCTGACGACAGGGGGCCCTGGAAACACCATATATTTT CSALTTGGPGNTIYF TRBJ1-3 NA 15 TRBV20-1 TRBD1
TGCGCCAGCAGCCAAGGAACCTTAGCCCTCGAGAGGGAGACCCAGTACTTC CASSQGTLALERETQYF TRBJ2-5 many 17 TRBV4-3 NA
TGTGCCATCGGGACCGGGCAGGGGGATTACTATGGCTACACCTTC CAIGTGQGDYYGYTF TRBJ1-2 NA 15 TRBV10-3 TRBD1
TGTGCCAGCAGTGCCCCAGCGGGGGGATTCAATGAGCAGTTCTTC CASSAPAGGFNEQFF TRBJ2-1 NA 15 TRBV28 TRBD2
TGTGCCAGCAGCCAAGACGGGCGGGGGGAGACTGAAGCTTTCTTT CASSQDGRGETEAFF TRBJ1-1 few 15 TRBV4-2 NA
TGTGCCAGCAGCCAAGGCGAGGGGGTAAACACTGAAGCTTTCTTT CASSQGEGVNTEAFF TRBJ1-1 few 15 TRBV4-2 NA
TGCAGTGCAACCGGGACAGGGGGCTACGAGCAGTACTTC CSATGTGGYEQYF TRBJ2-7 NA 13 TRBV20-1 TRBD1
TGTGCCAGTAGTATAGCGGGGAGAGCGGTTCTAGCCAAAAACATTCAGTACTTC CASSIAGRAVLAKNIQYF TRBJ2-4 few 18 TRBV19 NA
TGTGCCAGCAGTGAAGTGGTGGCAGGGGAGGGCTCACCCCTCCACTTT CASSEVVAGEGSPLHF TRBJ1-6 NA 16 TRBV6-1 NA
TGTGCCTGGAGTGTCGGACAAGTTCAGTACTTC CAWSVGQVQYF TRBJ2-4 few 11 TRBV30 NA
TGCGCCAGCAGCTTGGCCGGGCACCGCCGAAACAAGATTAGTAACGAGCAGTACTTC CASSLAGHRRNKISNEQYF TRBJ2-7 few 19 TRBV5-1 NA
TGCAGCGCCCACTACTCTGGAAACACCATATATTTT CSAHYSGNTIYF TRBJ1-3 few 12 TRBV29-1 NA
TGTGCCAGCCGTACGGGGGGAGGCACAGATACGCAGTATTTT CASRTGGGTDTQYF TRBJ2-3 few 14 TRBV2 TRBD2
TGTGCCAGCAGTGGTCCTCAAGATAATTCACCCCTCCACTTT CASSGPQDNSPLHF TRBJ1-6 NA 14 TRBV6-5 NA
TGCAGTGCAAACGGGGGCGGGCCAGATACGCAGTATTTT CSANGGGPDTQYF TRBJ2-3 many 13 TRBV20-1 NA
TGCGCCAGCAGCCAAGCCACAGATACGCAGTATTTT CASSQATDTQYF TRBJ2-3 NA 12 TRBV4-3 NA
TGCGCCAGCAGCTTGGAGACTAGCGGGGGTGCAGATACGCAGTATTTT CASSLETSGGADTQYF TRBJ2-3 few 16 TRBV5-1 TRBD2
TGTGCCAGCAGTTTATCGACAAGCCCCGATACGCAGTATTTT CASSLSTSPDTQYF TRBJ2-3 NA 14 TRBV12-3/TRBV12-4 NA
TGCGCCATTATTGAGGGGCGCTCTGGAAACACCATATATTTT CAIIEGRSGNTIYF TRBJ1-3 NA 14 TRBV5-1 NA
TGTGCCAGCAGCTTAAGTAGCGGCCTCACAAATACGCAGTATTTT CASSLSSGLTNTQYF TRBJ2-3 few 15 TRBV7-2 NA
TGCAGTGCCAAATCCGGGACAGTATTCTACGAGCAGTACTTC CSAKSGTVFYEQYF TRBJ2-7 NA 14 TRBV20-1 TRBD1
TGTGCCAGCAGCGGGGGGTATTACAATGAGCAGTTCTTC CASSGGYYNEQFF TRBJ2-1 NA 13 TRBV11-2 NA
TGTGCCAGCTCACCGGCCCTGAACACTGAAGCTTTCTTT CASSPALNTEAFF TRBJ1-1 NA 13 TRBV18 NA
TGTGCCAGCAGGGACCGCCAGCCGGGGAACCAAGAGACCCAGTACTTC CASRDRQPGNQETQYF TRBJ2-5 NA 16 TRBV6-2/TRBV6-3 NA
TGCGCCAGCAGCCTTCGATCTGGAAGCTCTGGGGCCAACGTCCTGACTTTC CASSLRSGSSGANVLTF TRBJ2-6 NA 17 TRBV5-1 NA
TGTGCCAGCAGTTTAGAGGACAGGGTAAGCAATCAGCCCCAGCATTTT CASSLEDRVSNQPQHF TRBJ1-5 few 16 TRBV12-3/TRBV12-4 TRBD1
TGTGCCATCAGTGAGTCGGTGGTAGCCGCCTACGAGCAGTACTTC CAISESVVAAYEQYF TRBJ2-7 few 15 TRBV10-3 NA
TGCGCCAGCAGCCAAGCGCGGAGACTGGCGACCCAGTACTTC CASSQARRLATQYF TRBJ2-5 NA 14 TRBV4-1 NA
TGTGCCACCAGTGATCCTGACAGGGGATGGGATACGCAGTATTTT CATSDPDRGWDTQYF TRBJ2-3 NA 15 TRBV24-1 TRBD1
TGCGCCAGCAGCTCCTCCCCCCGTTCCGGGCGAGAGACCCAGTACTTC CASSSSPRSGRETQYF TRBJ2-5 NA 16 TRBV5-1 NA
TGTGCCAGCAGTTTGCGGGGTGACTATGGCTACACCTTC CASSLRGDYGYTF TRBJ1-2 NA 13 TRBV12-3/TRBV12-4 NA